The present T cell receptor (beta chain) was sequenced within a study of T cell changes during pregnancy in multiple sclerosis. Generated by immunoSEQ multiplex PCR, the TCRdb table keeps only in-frame clones and is missing some. The sample consists of about 120,000 clones, approximately 93% of them appearing once. The V segment lost 4 bases and the J segment 11 bases; nucleotides outside the gene matches: 10. The germline V gene has CDR1 SGHNT and CDR2 YENEEA. This CDR3 contains 13 residues. This receptor was taken from a female donor with multiple sclerosis, enrolled in a pregnancy study. This material consisted of peripheral blood, taken before pregnancy. The chain has TRBV11-3 and TRBJ1-1; 7 nucleotides match TRBD1. The CDR3 loop reads CASSSEGGTDAFF. The CDR3 bases are TGTGCCAGCAGCTCCGAAGGGGGGACAGACGCTTTCTTT.